The T cell receptor (beta chain) described here comes from a study of post-analysis software for immune sequencing data. Study details: Secondary progressive, relapsing-remitting and progressive-relapsing multiple sclerosis were among the included disease courses.

Study-wide points: Among multiple sclerosis patients, normalized Chao1 diversity was significantly below that of controls. Roughly five TRBV segments appeared more often in patients than in controls, and TRBV5-6, TRBV5-1 and TRBV20-1 were among these. F-measure co-clustering was strong for batch-matched samples.

For this clonotype: Its target is unknown.

Presence of unique molecular identifiers characterized the TCR beta cDNA libraries. TCRdb independently ran MiXCR on the PCR reads; one entry per CDR3 protein. The sample includes 380,000 or so distinct CDR3 sequences, roughly 30% of them seen just once. CDR1 is SGDLS, CDR2 YYNGEE, per germline. Deletions cut 3 bases from V and 5 bases from J, with 14 bases between. The CDR3 covers 14 residues. The rearrangement joins TRBV9 to TRBJ1-1; the D is unclear. The clonotype was recovered from a girl between 5 and 17 years old with multiple sclerosis. The sequenced sample was blood. The DNA for the CDR3 is TGTGCCAGCAGCGCCGGTGGCCAGAATACTGAAGCTTTCTTT. The encoded protein is CASSAGGQNTEAFF.